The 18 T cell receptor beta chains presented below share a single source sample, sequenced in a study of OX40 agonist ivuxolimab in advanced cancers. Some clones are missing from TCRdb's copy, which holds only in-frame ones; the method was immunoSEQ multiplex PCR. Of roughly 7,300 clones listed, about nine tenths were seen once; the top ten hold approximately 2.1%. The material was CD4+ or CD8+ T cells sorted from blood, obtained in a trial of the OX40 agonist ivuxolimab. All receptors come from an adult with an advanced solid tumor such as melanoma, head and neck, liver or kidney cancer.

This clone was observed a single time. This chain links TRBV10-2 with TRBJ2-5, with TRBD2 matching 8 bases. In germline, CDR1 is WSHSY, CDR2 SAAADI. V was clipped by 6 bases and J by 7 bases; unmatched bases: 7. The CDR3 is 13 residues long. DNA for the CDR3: TGCGCCAGCAGAGGTAGCGGGGCAGGGACCCAGTACTTC. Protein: CASRGSGAGTQYF.

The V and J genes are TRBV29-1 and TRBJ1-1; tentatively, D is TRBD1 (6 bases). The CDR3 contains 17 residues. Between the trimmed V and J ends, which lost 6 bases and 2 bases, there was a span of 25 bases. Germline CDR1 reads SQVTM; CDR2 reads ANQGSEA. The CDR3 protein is CSVRRGQDLRKNTEAFF. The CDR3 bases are TGCAGCGTCCGCCGGGGGCAGGATTTAAGGAAAAACACTGAAGCTTTCTTT.

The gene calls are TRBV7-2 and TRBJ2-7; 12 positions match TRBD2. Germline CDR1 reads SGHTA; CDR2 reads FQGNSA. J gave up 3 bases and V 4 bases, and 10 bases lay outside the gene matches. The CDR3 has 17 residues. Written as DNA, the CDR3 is TGTGCCAGCAGCTCCCCCCGACTAGCGGGAGACCGCTACGAGCAGTACTTC. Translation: CASSSPRLAGDRYEQYF.

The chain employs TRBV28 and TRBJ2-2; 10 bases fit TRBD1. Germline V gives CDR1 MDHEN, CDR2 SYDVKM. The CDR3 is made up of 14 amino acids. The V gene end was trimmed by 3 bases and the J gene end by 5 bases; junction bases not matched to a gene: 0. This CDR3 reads CASSLGQGTGELFF. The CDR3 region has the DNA TGTGCCAGCAGTTTGGGACAGGGGACCGGGGAGCTGTTTTTT.

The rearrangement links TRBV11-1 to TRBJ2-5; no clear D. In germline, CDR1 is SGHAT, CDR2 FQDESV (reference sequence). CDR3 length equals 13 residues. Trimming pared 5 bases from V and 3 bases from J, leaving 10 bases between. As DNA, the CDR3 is TGTGCCAGCAGCACGAAGTGGGAAGAGACCCAGTACTTC. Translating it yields CASSTKWEETQYF. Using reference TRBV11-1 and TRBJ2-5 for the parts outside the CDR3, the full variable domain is EAEVAQSPRYKITEKSQAVAFWCDPISGHATLYWYRQILGQGPELLVQFQDESVVDDSQLPKDRFSAERLKGVDSTLKIQPAELGDSAMYLCASSTKWEETQYFGPGTRLLVL.

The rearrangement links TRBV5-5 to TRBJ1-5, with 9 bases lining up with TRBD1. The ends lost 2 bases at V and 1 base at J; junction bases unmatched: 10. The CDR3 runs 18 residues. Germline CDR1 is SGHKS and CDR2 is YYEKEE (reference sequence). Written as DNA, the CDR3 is TGTGCCAGCAGCTTAATACCGGGACAGGGTATCAGCAATCAGCCCCAGCATTTT. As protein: CASSLIPGQGISNQPQHF.

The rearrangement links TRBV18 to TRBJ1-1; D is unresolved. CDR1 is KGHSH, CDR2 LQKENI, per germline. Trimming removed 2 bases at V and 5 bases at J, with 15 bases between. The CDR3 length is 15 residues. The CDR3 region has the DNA TGTGCCAGCTCACCAAGGAACACGGCTGCGACTGAAGCTTTCTTT. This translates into CASSPRNTAATEAFF. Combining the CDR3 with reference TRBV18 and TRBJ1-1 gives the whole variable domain NAGVMQNPRHLVRRRGQEARLRCSPMKGHSHVYWYRQLPEEGLKFMVYLQKENIIDESGMPKERFSAEFPKEGPSILRIQQVVRGDSAAYFCASSPRNTAATEAFFGQGTRLTVV.

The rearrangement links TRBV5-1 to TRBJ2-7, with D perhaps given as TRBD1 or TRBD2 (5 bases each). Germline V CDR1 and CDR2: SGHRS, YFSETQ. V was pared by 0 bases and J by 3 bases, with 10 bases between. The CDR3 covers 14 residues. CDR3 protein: CASSLGGPGYEQYF. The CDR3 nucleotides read TGCGCCAGCAGCTTGGGGGGACCTGGCTACGAGCAGTACTTC.

CDR3: CASSLGAGASTDTQYF. DNA for the CDR3: TGTGCCAGCAGCTTAGGGGCAGGGGCTAGCACAGATACGCAGTATTTT. The chain couples TRBV11-2 to TRBJ2-3; a weak D match, TRBD1 (6 bases). CDR3 length: 16 residues. Trimming took 1 base from V and 0 from J, leaving 11 bases between them. The V gene's germline CDR1 is SGHAT and CDR2 FQNNGV.

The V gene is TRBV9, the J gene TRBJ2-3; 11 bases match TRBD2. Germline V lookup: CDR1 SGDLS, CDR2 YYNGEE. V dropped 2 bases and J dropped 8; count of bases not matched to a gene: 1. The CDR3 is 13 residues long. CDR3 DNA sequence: TGTGCCAGCAGCGTGGGGACTAGCGGTACGCAGTATTTT. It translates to CASSVGTSGTQYF.

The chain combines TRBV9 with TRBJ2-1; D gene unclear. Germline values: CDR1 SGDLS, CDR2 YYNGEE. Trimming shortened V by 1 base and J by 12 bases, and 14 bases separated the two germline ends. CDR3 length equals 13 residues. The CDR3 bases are TGTGCCAGCAGCGTACGCAGTGGAGACTGGCAGTTCTTC. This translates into CASSVRSGDWQFF.

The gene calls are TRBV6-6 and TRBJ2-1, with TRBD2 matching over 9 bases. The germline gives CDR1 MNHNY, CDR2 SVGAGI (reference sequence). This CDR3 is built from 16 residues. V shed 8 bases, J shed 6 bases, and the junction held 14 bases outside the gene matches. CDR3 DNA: TGTGCCAGCCGATCTACGACTAGCGGAACGGCCAATGAGCAGTTCTTC. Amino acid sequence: CASRSTTSGTANEQFF.

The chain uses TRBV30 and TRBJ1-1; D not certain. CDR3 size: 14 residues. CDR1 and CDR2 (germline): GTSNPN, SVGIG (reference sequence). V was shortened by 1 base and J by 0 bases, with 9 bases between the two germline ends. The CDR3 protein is CAWSGRYLNTEAFF. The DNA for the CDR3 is TGTGCCTGGAGTGGTAGGTACTTGAACACTGAAGCTTTCTTT. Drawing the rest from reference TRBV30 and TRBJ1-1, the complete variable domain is SQTIHQWPATLVQPVGSPLSLECTVEGTSNPNLYWYRQAAGRGLQLLFYSVGIGQISSEVPQNLSASRPQDRQFILSSKKLLLSDSGFYLCAWSGRYLNTEAFFGQGTRLTVV.

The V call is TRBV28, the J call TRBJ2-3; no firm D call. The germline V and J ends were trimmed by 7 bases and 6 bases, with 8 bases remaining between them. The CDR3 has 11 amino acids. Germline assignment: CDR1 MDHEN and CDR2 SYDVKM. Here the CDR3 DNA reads TGTGCCAGCACCGTGTGGGATACGCAGTATTTT. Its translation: CASTVWDTQYF.

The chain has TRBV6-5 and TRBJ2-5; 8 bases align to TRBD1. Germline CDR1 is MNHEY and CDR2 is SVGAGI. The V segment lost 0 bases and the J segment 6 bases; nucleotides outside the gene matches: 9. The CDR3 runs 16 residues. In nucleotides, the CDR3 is TGTGCCAGCAGTTACTCGGGTGGGACAGGTCGCCAGACCCAGTACTTC. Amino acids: CASSYSGGTGRQTQYF.

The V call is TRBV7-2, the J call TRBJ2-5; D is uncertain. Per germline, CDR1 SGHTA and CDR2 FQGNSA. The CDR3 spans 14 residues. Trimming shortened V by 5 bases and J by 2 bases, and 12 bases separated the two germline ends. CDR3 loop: CASSRGRLQETQYF. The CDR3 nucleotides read TGTGCCAGCAGCCGCGGACGGTTACAAGAGACCCAGTACTTC.

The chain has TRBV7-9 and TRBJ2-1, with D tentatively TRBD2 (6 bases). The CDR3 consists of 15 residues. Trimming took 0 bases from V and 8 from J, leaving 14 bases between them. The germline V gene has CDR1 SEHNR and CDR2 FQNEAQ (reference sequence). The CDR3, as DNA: TGTGCCAGCAGCTTAGCCGAGACTAGACCTCATGAGCAGTTCTTC. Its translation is CASSLAETRPHEQFF.

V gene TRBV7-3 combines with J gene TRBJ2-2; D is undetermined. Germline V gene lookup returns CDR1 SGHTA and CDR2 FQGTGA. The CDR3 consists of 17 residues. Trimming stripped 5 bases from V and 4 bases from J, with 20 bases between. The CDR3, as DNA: TGTGCCAGCAGCCCAAGGGCCCCCCTAATAGGCACCGGGGAGCTGTTTTTT. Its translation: CASSPRAPLIGTGELFF.